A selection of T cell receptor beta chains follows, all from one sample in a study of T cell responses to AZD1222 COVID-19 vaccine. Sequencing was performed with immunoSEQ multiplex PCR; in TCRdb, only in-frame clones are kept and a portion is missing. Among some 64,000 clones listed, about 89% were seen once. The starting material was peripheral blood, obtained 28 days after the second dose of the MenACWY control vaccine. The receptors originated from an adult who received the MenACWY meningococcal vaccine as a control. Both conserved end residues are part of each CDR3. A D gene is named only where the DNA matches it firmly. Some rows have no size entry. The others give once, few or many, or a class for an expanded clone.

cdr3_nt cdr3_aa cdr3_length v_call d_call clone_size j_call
TGTGCCAGCAGTTTAACAGGACTGAACACTGAAGCTTTCTTT CASSLTGLNTEAFF 14 TRBV27 - - TRBJ1-1
TGCGCCAGCAGGCCGGGAGGAGTAGAAGCTTTCTTT CASRPGGVEAFF 12 TRBV5-1 - - TRBJ1-1
TGTGCCAGCAGTGTTATCGGCGACACCCAGCCCCAGCATTTT CASSVIGDTQPQHF 14 TRBV6-2/TRBV6-3 - - TRBJ1-5
TGTGCCAGCAGTGAGGCGGTAGCGGGGCTAAATGAGCAGTTCTTC CASSEAVAGLNEQFF 15 TRBV2 TRBD2 - TRBJ2-1
TGTGCCAGCAGCGGGGGCGGTGAAAAACTGTTTTTT CASSGGGEKLFF 12 TRBV9 - once TRBJ1-4
TGTGCCAGCAGCCGGTCGGGGGAAAACACCATATATTTT CASSRSGENTIYF 13 TRBV3-1/TRBV3-2 - - TRBJ1-3
TGTGCCAGCAGCTCCAGTCCGGGGAGTGAAGCTTTCTTT CASSSSPGSEAFF 13 TRBV7-6 - - TRBJ1-1
TGTGCCAGTAGTAGCAGACAGGGGGGCAATCAGCCCCAGCATTTT CASSSRQGGNQPQHF 15 TRBV19 TRBD1 - TRBJ1-5
TGCGCCAGCAGCCAATACGGACAGGAAGCTTTCTTT CASSQYGQEAFF 12 TRBV4-1 - - TRBJ1-1
TGTGCCAGCAGTGATCGGCCAGGGCAAGAGACCCAGTACTTC CASSDRPGQETQYF 14 TRBV2 - - TRBJ2-5
TGTGCCAGCAGTTTCCCCTTGGGTGAGCAGTTCTTC CASSFPLGEQFF 12 TRBV12-3/TRBV12-4 - - TRBJ2-1
TGTGCCAGCAGCTTGTATAACAGGGGGGAGACCCAGTACTTC CASSLYNRGETQYF 14 TRBV7-6 TRBD1 - TRBJ2-5
TGCGCCAGCAGCCAAGACGGGACAGGGGTTAATGAAAAACTGTTTTTT CASSQDGTGVNEKLFF 16 TRBV4-3 TRBD1 - TRBJ1-4
TGTGCCAGCAGCTTTGGCGGGAGGGGCAACACCGGGGAGCTGTTTTTT CASSFGGRGNTGELFF 16 TRBV7-9 TRBD2 - TRBJ2-2
TGTGCCAGCAGCTTAGTTGGAGGCCAAGGCGAGCAGTACTTC CASSLVGGQGEQYF 14 TRBV7-2 - - TRBJ2-7
TGTGCCAGTAGTATACAAGGGAGTGGGGAGCTGTTTTTT CASSIQGSGELFF 13 TRBV19 - - TRBJ2-2
TGTGCCACCAGGGACAGGGTAAACACTGAAGCTTTCTTT CATRDRVNTEAFF 13 TRBV24-1 TRBD1 - TRBJ1-1
TGTGCCAGCAGTCTCTCTAGCGGAGAGCAGTTCTTC CASSLSSGEQFF 12 TRBV2 TRBD2 - TRBJ2-1
TGTGCCAGCAGCTTAGGGGACATCCGGGAGACCCAGTACTTC CASSLGDIRETQYF 14 TRBV7-2 - - TRBJ2-5
TGTGCCAGCAGTTCCCCCGGGGGGTATAGCAATCAGCCCCAGCATTTT CASSSPGGYSNQPQHF 16 TRBV6-5 - - TRBJ1-5
TGTGCCAGCAGCGTAGTAGTCCGGACAGGTCGCGATGAGCAGTTCTTC CASSVVVRTGRDEQFF 16 TRBV9 TRBD1 - TRBJ2-1
TGTGCCAGCAGCCAACGTGGGGGATCTAGCACAGATACGCAGTATTTT CASSQRGGSSTDTQYF 16 TRBV3-1/TRBV3-2 - - TRBJ2-3
TGTGCCAGCAGCTCTGCTTCCTCTGGAAACACCATATATTTT CASSSASSGNTIYF 14 TRBV7-6 - - TRBJ1-3
TGCGCCAGCAGCCCCCGAGGAGACTACGCTGAAGCTTTCTTT CASSPRGDYAEAFF 14 TRBV5-1 - once TRBJ1-1
TGTGCCTGGAGTGTAGGTGGTAATCAGCCCCAGCATTTT CAWSVGGNQPQHF 13 TRBV30 - - TRBJ1-5
TGCAGCGTCTCCACCGGCAGGGGCAATCAGCCCCAGCATTTT CSVSTGRGNQPQHF 14 TRBV29-1 - - TRBJ1-5
TGCGCCAGCACCCCGGAGATTAACTATGGCTACACCTTC CASTPEINYGYTF 13 TRBV10-2 - - TRBJ1-2
TGTGCCAGCAGCCTCGGCCCGGAGGGCACAGATACGCAGTATTTT CASSLGPEGTDTQYF 15 TRBV6-5 - - TRBJ2-3
TGTGCCAGTAGTATTGGTCAGGGGGTTAACTATGGCTACACCTTC CASSIGQGVNYGYTF 15 TRBV19 TRBD1 - TRBJ1-2
TGTGCCAGCAGTCCCGGACTAGCGGGACCGAACACCGGGGAGCTGTTTTTT CASSPGLAGPNTGELFF 17 TRBV6-6 TRBD2 - TRBJ2-2
TGTGCCAGCAGCCCACAAGGAGGTGGTGAAAAACTGTTTTTT CASSPQGGGEKLFF 14 TRBV7-2 - - TRBJ1-4
TGTGCCAGCAGCGCCACTATGGGTCCCAATGAGCAGTTCTTC CASSATMGPNEQFF 14 TRBV7-8 - - TRBJ2-1
TGTGCCTGGGGGACCGCGACTGAAGCTTTCTTT CAWGTATEAFF 11 TRBV30 - once TRBJ1-1
TGTGCCAGTAGTAGGGACAGCACCTACGAGCAGTACTTC CASSRDSTYEQYF 13 TRBV19 TRBD1 few TRBJ2-7
TGTGCCAGCAGCTTAGCGGGACAGCCCTCCTATGGCTACACCTTC CASSLAGQPSYGYTF 15 TRBV7-9 TRBD1 - TRBJ1-2
TGTGCCAGCAGTTACTCGACAGGGCTGAATCAGCCCCAGCATTTT CASSYSTGLNQPQHF 15 TRBV6-2/TRBV6-3 TRBD1 - TRBJ1-5
TGCGCCAGCAGCCAAGGTCCAAATAGCAATCAGCCCCAGCATTTT CASSQGPNSNQPQHF 15 TRBV4-3 - - TRBJ1-5
TGTGCCAGTGGGACCTTAACTCACCCGGGGGGCTACGAGCAGTACTTC CASGTLTHPGGYEQYF 16 TRBV19 TRBD2 - TRBJ2-7
TGTGCCAGCAGCCCCGCGAGTACAGGCCCAAACACTGAAGCTTTCTTT CASSPASTGPNTEAFF 16 TRBV7-3 - - TRBJ1-1
TGTGCCAGCAGTTCCGGGACTAGCGGTAGCACAGATACGCAGTATTTT CASSSGTSGSTDTQYF 16 TRBV5-8 TRBD2 - TRBJ2-3